Described below is a single TCR beta chain sequence and its context. Ten or more counts support this clonotype. No antigen is known for it. No quality values exist for individual bases; no much larger clone is one base distant. The hyperthyroidism patients were 18 to 65 years old and newly diagnosed, with a disease duration of less than 2 months. Patients were excluded if they had other autoimmune diseases, uncontrolled infections, pregnancy or lactation. Clinical symptoms, serum thyroxine, TRAb, thyroid ultrasound and orbital computed tomography were used for diagnosis. Trizol reagent was used to extract the total RNA, and its quality was then checked on an Agilent 2100 Bioanalyzer. Via the germline V gene, CDR1 is SGHVS and CDR2 FQNEAQ. Spanning cysteine to phenylalanine, the CDR3 consists of 13 amino acids. The CDR3 DNA has 39 bases and is translated from base 1. The junction shows trimming of 8 bases on V and 6 bases on J, plus 17 bases between the germline ends.

For repertoire sequencing, the TCR beta CDR3 regions were amplified from RNA transcripts. The first round of RT-PCR was done with HTBI primers and the Qiagen OneStep RT-PCR kit, and was followed by a second round of multiplex PCR, then size selection and purification. The libraries underwent paired-end sequencing with 100 bp reads on an Illumina HiSeq2000. Regarding the original processing steps: SOAPnuke was used for read processing, and reads with adapters, uncalled bases, a mean Phred below 15, or no exact constant-primer or identifier match were discarded. COPE v1.2.5 was used to merge high-quality paired reads. Each unique nucleotide sequence was treated as a clonotype, and MiTCR v1.1 was used to align the clonotypes to the IMGT TRB V, D and J references. Only V-J combinations with frequency above 0.0001 were analysed, covering around 99% of repertoires. A TCR clonal expansion and chaos score per V-J combination was defined as the ratio of F50 clonal expansion to chaos observed in the TCRdist matrix. Welch's t-statistics and random forest were used to reduce features to about a dozen V-J combinations, which were fed into a naive Bayes classifier. Thyroid-blood repertoire similarity was quantified with the Morisita-Horn index. Using fastp at Q25 and MiXCR, TCRdb reprocessed the public reads and kept productive beta chains. For every CDR3 protein sequence, its rows merge into one entry that carries the most common genes and DNA. The V and J calls shown here were made by TCRdb, not taken from the authors' results. The sample profile shows more than 1,000,000 distinct CDR3 sequences; 35% to 40% of them were found once. Approximately 10% of the sample belongs to the ten largest clones.

This entry belongs to a study of Graves' ophthalmopathy and Graves' hyperthyroidism (dated by TCRdb to the late 2010s). General notes on the study: A patient counted as having stable hyperthyroidism if there was no progression to ophthalmopathy within 18 months of follow-up. To tell Graves' ophthalmopathy apart from Graves' hyperthyroidism, and to predict which patients would progress to ophthalmopathy, the study relied on TCR beta repertoire signatures. In total, 135 blood samples were TCR-sequenced: 40 to 45 ophthalmopathy, some 72 hyperthyroidism and about 17 hyperthyroidism-to-ophthalmopathy patients. A discovery set of 95 to 100 patients (roughly 43 ophthalmopathy, about 58 stable hyperthyroidism) was enrolled to explore V-J signatures distinguishing ophthalmopathy from hyperthyroidism. For independent validation, a separate cohort was made up of fewer than 20 hyperthyroidism patients plus 17 patients who later progressed from hyperthyroidism to ophthalmopathy. In six hyperthyroidism patients, T-cell repertoires of thyroid tissue and blood were compared. Following sample collection, hyperthyroidism patients were given methimazole at a starting dose of 30 mg daily, and ophthalmopathy patients were given high-dose intravenous methylprednisolone. What the work shows at the level of the full study, not this receptor alone: In validation, the model predicted ophthalmopathy progression with 55% to 71% sensitivity and about 73% specificity; some 13 predicted patients were CT-confirmed with GO in a median of roughly 6.8 months. Most expanded thyroid clonotypes with frequency above 0.001 were also detected in blood, suggesting blood repertoires may reflect the thyroid immune response. Sample size was not predetermined statistically, and investigators were not blinded to group allocation. In cross-validation, the 13-signature model distinguished ophthalmopathy from stable hyperthyroidism with 87.88% sensitivity and 81.08% specificity, while in the test set the corresponding values were roughly 80% and 75%.

Material: peripheral blood or thyroid tissue (not recorded which). The rearrangement joined TRBV7-8 to TRBJ2-7, and possibly TRBD1, on 5 matching bases. The sequence was collected from an adult man with Graves' hyperthyroidism. The CDR3 is CASSHSQGGEQYF. The sequence in DNA is TGTGCCAGCTCCCATAGCCAGGGCGGCGAGCAGTACTTC.